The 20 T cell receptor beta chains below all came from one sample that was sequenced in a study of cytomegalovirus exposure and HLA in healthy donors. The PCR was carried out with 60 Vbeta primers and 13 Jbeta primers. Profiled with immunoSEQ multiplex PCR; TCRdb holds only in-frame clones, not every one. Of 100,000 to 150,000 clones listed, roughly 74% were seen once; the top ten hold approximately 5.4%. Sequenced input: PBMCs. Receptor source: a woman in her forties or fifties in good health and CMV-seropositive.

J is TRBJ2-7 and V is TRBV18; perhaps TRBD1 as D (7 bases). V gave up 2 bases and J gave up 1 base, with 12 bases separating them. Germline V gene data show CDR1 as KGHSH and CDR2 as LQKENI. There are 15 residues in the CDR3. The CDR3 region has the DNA TGTGCCAGCTCACCATCATCAGGGGGGTCCTACGAGCAGTACTTC. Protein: CASSPSSGGSYEQYF.

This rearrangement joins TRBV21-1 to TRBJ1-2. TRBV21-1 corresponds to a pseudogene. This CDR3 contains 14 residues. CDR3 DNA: TGTGCCAGCAGCAAAAAGGGAGCTAACTATGGCTACACCTTC. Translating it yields CASSKKGANYGYTF.

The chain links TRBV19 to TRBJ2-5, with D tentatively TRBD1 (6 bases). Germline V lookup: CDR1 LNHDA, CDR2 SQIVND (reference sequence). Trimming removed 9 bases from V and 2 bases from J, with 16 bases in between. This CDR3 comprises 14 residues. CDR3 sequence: CASRPWGQQETQYF. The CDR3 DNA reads TGTGCCAGCCGACCTTGGGGGCAGCAAGAGACCCAGTACTTC.

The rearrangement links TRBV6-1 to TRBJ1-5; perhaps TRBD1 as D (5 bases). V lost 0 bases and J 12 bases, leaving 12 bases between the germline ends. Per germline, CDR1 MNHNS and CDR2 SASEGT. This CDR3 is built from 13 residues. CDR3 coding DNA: TGTGCCAGCAGTGAAGCCGCCCCGCAGGGCCAGCATTTT. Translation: CASSEAAPQGQHF.

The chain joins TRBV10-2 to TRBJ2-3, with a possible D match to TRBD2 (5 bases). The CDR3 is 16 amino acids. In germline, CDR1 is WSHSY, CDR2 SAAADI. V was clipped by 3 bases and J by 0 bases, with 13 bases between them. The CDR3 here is CASSDGGATSTDTQYF. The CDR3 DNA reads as TGCGCCAGCAGTGACGGAGGAGCGACTAGCACAGATACGCAGTATTTT.

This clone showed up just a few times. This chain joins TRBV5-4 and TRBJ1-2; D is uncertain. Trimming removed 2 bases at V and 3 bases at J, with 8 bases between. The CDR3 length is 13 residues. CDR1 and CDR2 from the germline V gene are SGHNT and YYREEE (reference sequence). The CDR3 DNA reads TGTGCCAGCAGCTTTAGGCAGGACTATGGCTACACCTTC. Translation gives CASSFRQDYGYTF.

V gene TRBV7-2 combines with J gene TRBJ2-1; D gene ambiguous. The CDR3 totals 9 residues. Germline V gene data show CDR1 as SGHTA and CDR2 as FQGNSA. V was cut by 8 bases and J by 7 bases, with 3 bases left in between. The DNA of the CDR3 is TGTGCCAGCCCGAATGAGCAGTTCTTC. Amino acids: CASPNEQFF.

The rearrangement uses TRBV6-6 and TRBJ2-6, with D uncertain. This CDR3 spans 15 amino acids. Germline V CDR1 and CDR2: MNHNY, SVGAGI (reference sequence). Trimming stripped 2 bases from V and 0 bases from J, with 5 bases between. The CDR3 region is CASSYGGSGANVLTF. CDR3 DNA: TGTGCCAGCAGTTACGGCGGCTCTGGGGCCAACGTCCTGACTTTC.

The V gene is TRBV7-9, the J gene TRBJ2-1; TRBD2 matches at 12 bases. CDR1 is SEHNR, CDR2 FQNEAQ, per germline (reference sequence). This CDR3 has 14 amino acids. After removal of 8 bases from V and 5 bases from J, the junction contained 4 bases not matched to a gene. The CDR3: CASGRLAGDNEQFF. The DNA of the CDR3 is TGTGCCAGCGGAAGACTAGCGGGGGACAATGAGCAGTTCTTC.

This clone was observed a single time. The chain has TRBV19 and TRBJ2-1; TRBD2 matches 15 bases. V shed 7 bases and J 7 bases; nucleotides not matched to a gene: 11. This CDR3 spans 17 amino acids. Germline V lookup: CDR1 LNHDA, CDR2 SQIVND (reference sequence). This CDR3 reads CASISSGLAGGGNEQFF. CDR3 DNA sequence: TGTGCCAGTATCTCCTCGGGACTAGCGGGGGGTGGGAATGAGCAGTTCTTC.

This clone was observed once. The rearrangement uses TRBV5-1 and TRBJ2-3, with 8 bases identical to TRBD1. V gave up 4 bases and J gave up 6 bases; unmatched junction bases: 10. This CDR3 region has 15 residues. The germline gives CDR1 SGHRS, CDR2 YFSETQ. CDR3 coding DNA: TGCGCCAGCAGCCCGGGCGGGACAGGAGGCGATACGCAGTATTTT. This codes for CASSPGGTGGDTQYF.

This CDR3 is CASSRDRQETQYF. The CDR3 nucleotides are TGTGCCAGCTCACGGGACAGGCAAGAGACCCAGTACTTC. The V and J genes are TRBV18 and TRBJ2-5; 8 nucleotides match TRBD1. The V segment lost 4 bases and the J segment 2 bases; nucleotides outside the gene matches: 0. Germline V CDR1 and CDR2: KGHSH, LQKENI. The CDR3 is 13 residues long.

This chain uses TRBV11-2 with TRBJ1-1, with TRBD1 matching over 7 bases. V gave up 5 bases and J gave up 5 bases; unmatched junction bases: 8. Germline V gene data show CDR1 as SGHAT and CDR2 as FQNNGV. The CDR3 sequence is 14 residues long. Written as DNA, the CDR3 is TGTGCCAGCAGCCTATCGGCAGGGGGGACTGAAGCTTTCTTT. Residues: CASSLSAGGTEAFF.

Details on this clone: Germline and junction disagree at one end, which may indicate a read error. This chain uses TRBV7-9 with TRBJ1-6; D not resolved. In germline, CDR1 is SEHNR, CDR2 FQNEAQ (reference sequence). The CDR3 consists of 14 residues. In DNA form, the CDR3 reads TGTTCCAGCAGCTTTCCGGGAGATAATTCACCCCTCCACTTT. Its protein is CSSSFPGDNSPLHF.

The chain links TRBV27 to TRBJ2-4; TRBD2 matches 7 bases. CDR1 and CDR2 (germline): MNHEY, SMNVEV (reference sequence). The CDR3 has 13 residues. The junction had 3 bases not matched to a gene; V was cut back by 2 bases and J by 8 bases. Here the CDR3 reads CASSLGGVDIQYF. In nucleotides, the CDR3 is TGTGCCAGCAGTTTAGGGGGGGTCGACATTCAGTACTTC.

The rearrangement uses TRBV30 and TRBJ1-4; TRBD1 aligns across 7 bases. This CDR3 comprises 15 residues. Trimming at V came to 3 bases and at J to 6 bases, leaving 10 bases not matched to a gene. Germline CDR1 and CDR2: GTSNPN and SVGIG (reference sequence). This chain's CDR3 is CAWSLKGGADEKLFF. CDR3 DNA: TGTGCCTGGAGCCTTAAAGGGGGCGCAGATGAAAAACTGTTTTTT.

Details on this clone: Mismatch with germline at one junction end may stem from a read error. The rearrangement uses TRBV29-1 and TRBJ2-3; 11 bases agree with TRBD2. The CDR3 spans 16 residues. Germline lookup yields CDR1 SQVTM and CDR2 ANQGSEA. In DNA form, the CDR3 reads TGCAGCGTTGACGAACGACTAGCGGGAAGCACAGATGCGCAGTATTTT. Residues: CSVDERLAGSTDAQYF.

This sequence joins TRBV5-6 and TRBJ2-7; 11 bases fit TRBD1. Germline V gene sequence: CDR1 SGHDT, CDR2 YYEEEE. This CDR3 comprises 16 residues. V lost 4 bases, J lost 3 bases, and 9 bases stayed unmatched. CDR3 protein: CASSPGQGALGYEQYF. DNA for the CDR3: TGTGCCAGCAGCCCTGGACAGGGGGCATTGGGCTACGAGCAGTACTTC.

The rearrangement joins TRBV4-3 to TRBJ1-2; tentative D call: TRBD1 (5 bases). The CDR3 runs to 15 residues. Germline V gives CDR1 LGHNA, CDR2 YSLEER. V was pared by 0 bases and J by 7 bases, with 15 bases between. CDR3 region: CASSQDWRGGFGYTF. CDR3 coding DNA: TGCGCCAGCAGCCAAGATTGGAGGGGTGGGTTTGGCTACACCTTC.

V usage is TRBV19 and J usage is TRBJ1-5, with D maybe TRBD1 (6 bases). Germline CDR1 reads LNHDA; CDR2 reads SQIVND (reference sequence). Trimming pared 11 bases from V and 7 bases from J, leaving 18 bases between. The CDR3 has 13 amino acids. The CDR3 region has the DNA TGTGCCTGCAAAAGGCAAGGGGGACAGCCCCAGCATTTT. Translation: CACKRQGGQPQHF. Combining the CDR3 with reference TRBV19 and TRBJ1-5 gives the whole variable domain DGGITQSPKYLFRKEGQNVTLSCEQNLNHDAMYWYRQDPGQGLRLIYYSQIVNDFQKGDIAEGYSVSREKKESFPLTVTSAQKNPTAFYLCACKRQGGQPQHFGDGTRLSIL.